These 29 T cell receptor beta chains originate from one sample sequenced in a study of CD8+CD57+ T cells in acquired aplastic anemia. Genomic DNA, the template, was used for profiling of the TCR beta VDJ and CDR3. MiXCR, run by TCRdb on the reads, gives a single entry per CDR3 protein. The profile shows hundreds of thousands of distinct CDR3 sequences, about 70% of them singletons. The material sequenced was sorted CD4+, CD8+, or CD8+CD57+ T cells (not recorded which) from PBMCs. Receptors were obtained from a human donor in good health, serving as a control.

CDR3 DNA: TGTGCCAGCACCCGGGCAGGGGGCTCTGATGGCTACACCTTC. Translated: CASTRAGGSDGYTF. V gene TRBV7-9 combines with J gene TRBJ1-2; 8 positions match TRBD1. The V segment lost 7 bases and the J segment 6 bases; nucleotides outside the gene matches: 10. Germline CDR1 SEHNR, CDR2 FQNEAQ (reference sequence). The CDR3 extends over 14 amino acids.

Regarding this clonotype: Relative to the germline gene, one junction end is altered; a read error may explain this. V is TRBV7-4 and J is TRBJ1-4; D is uncertain. The CDR3 length is 13 residues. In germline, CDR1 is SGHVT, CDR2 SQSDAQ. The CDR3 protein is CASSEGGRAKLCF. The CDR3 nucleotides are TGTGCCAGCAGCGAGGGAGGGCGGGCAAAGCTGTGTTTT.

A note on this clonotype: It is likely a read error, because the conserved phenylalanine at the end of the CDR3 is missing. This chain uses TRBV10-2 with TRBJ2-1; D is unclear. The V gene lost 0 bases and the J gene lost 9 bases, with 12 bases spanning the gap. Germline lookup yields CDR1 WSHSY and CDR2 SAAADI. This CDR3 has 14 amino acids. The CDR3 sequence: CASSESTGVLEQFL. DNA for the CDR3: TGCGCCAGCAGTGAGTCGACGGGCGTGCTTGAGCAGTTCCTC.

The chain carries TRBV15 and TRBJ2-1, with 10 bases identical to TRBD2. CDR1 and CDR2 (germline): LNHNV, YYDKDF (reference sequence). The CDR3 has 17 residues. Germline trimming cut 0 bases from V and 9 bases from J; bases unmatched to any gene: 11. CDR3 DNA: TGTGCCACCAGCAGAGATCTGTCTAGCGGGAGTCCGTCTGAGCAGTTCTTC. It specifies CATSRDLSSGSPSEQFF.

Only one count was recorded for this clonotype. The junction does not match germline at one end; this may be a read error. This chain links TRBV11-2 with TRBJ2-1; D might be TRBD1 or TRBD2, each matching 7 bases. The CDR3 is made up of 14 amino acids. Germline lookup yields CDR1 SGHAT and CDR2 FQNNGV. The CDR3 reads CASSRQGGTNEQFF. As DNA, the CDR3 is TGCGCCAGCAGCCGACAGGGAGGGACCAATGAGCAGTTCTTC.

This clonotype was seen only a few times. The gene calls are TRBV15 and TRBJ2-1; 7 positions match TRBD1. V was pared by 0 bases and J by 4 bases, with 3 bases of the junction left unmatched. CDR1 and CDR2 from the germline V gene are LNHNV and YYDKDF (reference sequence). The CDR3 is 15 residues long. Here the CDR3 reads CATSRERGQYNEQFF. In DNA form, the CDR3 reads TGTGCCACCAGCAGAGAACGGGGACAGTACAATGAGCAGTTCTTC.

This sequence joins TRBV15 and TRBJ2-3; 7 nucleotides match TRBD2. Unmatched junction bases numbered 5, after V lost 5 bases and J lost 0 bases. This CDR3 is 15 amino acids long. Germline V gene sequence: CDR1 LNHNV, CDR2 YYDKDF (reference sequence). The CDR3 region has the DNA TGTGCCACCAGCGGCCGGGAGGCTAGCACAGATACGCAGTATTTT. This sequence encodes CATSGREASTDTQYF.

To note about this clonotype: The conserved final phenylalanine or tryptophan is absent from the CDR3, which likely points to a read error. The DNA is omitted, as the CDR3 cannot be located on it reliably, and the CDR3 follows TCRdb's listing. The chain couples TRBV19 to TRBJ2-3; the table names TRBD1, a call not compared with the DNA. The length of the CDR3 is 14 amino acids, counting both ends. Germline CDR1 and CDR2: LNHDA and SQIVND (reference sequence). The CDR3 protein is CARIGGRGTDTQMS.

As regards this clonotype: The CDR3 end shows no conserved phenylalanine or tryptophan, and so a read error is likely. It is unclear where the CDR3 begins or ends on the DNA, so no DNA is shown, and the CDR3 is as TCRdb lists it. The genes are TRBV9 and TRBJ2-7; no check of the table's D call, TRBD1, against the DNA was made. Looked up from germline, CDR1 is SGDLS and CDR2 is YYNGEE. With termini counted, the CDR3 has 13 amino acids. This CDR3 reads CASSVGPTAGETL.

A note on this clonotype: This is likely a read error, given that the CDR3 carries no conserved phenylalanine or tryptophan at its end. Because the CDR3's place on the DNA is in doubt, the DNA is left out and the CDR3 is given as listed by TCRdb. The chain employs TRBV2 and TRBJ1-5. The CDR3 totals 14 residues, both ends included. The germline V gene has CDR1 SNHLY and CDR2 FYNNEI. CDR3 protein: CASNQHIDHPPHFV.

The gene calls are TRBV7-2 and TRBJ2-7, with D possibly being TRBD2 (5 bases). The V end lost 5 bases, the J end lost 8 bases, and 25 bases lay between the germline ends. Germline V gene data show CDR1 as SGHTA and CDR2 as FQGNSA. This CDR3 is built from 16 residues. CDR3 sequence (DNA): TGTGCCAGCAGCCGCGGAGGCAGCCGCACAGATACGCAGCAGTACTTC. This gives the protein CASSRGGSRTDTQQYF.

The rearrangement joins TRBV10-3 to TRBJ2-7; TRBD1 agrees at 8 bases. Trimming took 10 bases from V and 0 from J; bases not matched to a gene: 8. CDR3 length: 14 amino acids. Germline values: CDR1 ENHRY, CDR2 SYGVKD. The CDR3 reads CATSGQEISYEQYF. CDR3 DNA sequence: TGTGCCACCTCGGGACAGGAAATCTCCTACGAGCAGTACTTC.

This clonotype was counted many times. V and J are TRBV5-8 and TRBJ1-2, with 11 nucleotides matching TRBD1. CDR1 and CDR2 (germline): SGHTS, YDEGEE. J was trimmed by 7 bases and V by 4 bases; bases with no gene match: 9. This CDR3 is built from 15 residues. CDR3 region: CASSAGGQGESGYTF. The CDR3, as DNA: TGTGCCAGCAGCGCAGGGGGACAGGGGGAATCTGGCTACACCTTC.

This chain joins TRBV15 and TRBJ1-1; D not certain. Deletions cut 2 bases from V and 7 bases from J, with 8 bases between. The germline V gene has CDR1 LNHNV and CDR2 YYDKDF (reference sequence). The CDR3 is 12 amino acids. CDR3 in DNA: TGTGCCACCAGCAGACCAAGGCTTGAAGCTTTCTTT. Translation gives CATSRPRLEAFF.

The chain has TRBV7-2 and TRBJ2-3; D remains unclear. The V gene lost 1 base and the J gene lost 7 bases, with 18 bases spanning the gap. The V gene's germline CDR1 is SGHTA and CDR2 FQGNSA. The CDR3 length is 16 residues. CDR3 residues: CASSLGAETQYYTQYF. CDR3 sequence (DNA): TGTGCCAGCAGCTTAGGTGCGGAGACCCAGTACTATACGCAGTATTTT.

A single count supports this clonotype. Sequence at one end of the junction differs from germline and may be a read error. This chain links TRBV7-2 with TRBJ1-5, with D perhaps matching TRBD1 (5 bases). This CDR3 comprises 15 residues. The germline V gene encodes CDR1 SGHTA and CDR2 FQGNSA. CDR3 in amino acids: CASSLVGTPGRTDHF. CDR3 coding DNA: TGCGCCAGCAGCCTTGTAGGGACCCCGGGACGCACAGATCATTTT.

This clonotype has ten or more counts. CDR3: CAIYSGGASGTDTQYF. CDR3 coding DNA: TGTGCCATATATAGCGGGGGGGCCTCTGGCACAGATACGCAGTATTTT. V is TRBV10-3 and J is TRBJ2-3; 11 bases line up with TRBD2. CDR1 and CDR2 (germline): ENHRY, SYGVKD. The CDR3 length is 16 residues. After removal of 9 bases from V and 1 base from J, the junction contained 9 bases not matched to a gene.

Here the CDR3 reads CASSVAGQGLADTQYF. The CDR3 bases are TGTGCCAGCAGCGTAGCGGGACAGGGGCTCGCAGATACGCAGTATTTT. The J gene is TRBJ2-3, the V gene TRBV9; 10 bases align to TRBD1. CDR3 size: 16 residues. Trimming cost V 0 bases and J 4 bases; bases outside gene matches: 5. Germline CDR1 and CDR2: SGDLS and YYNGEE.

This chain links TRBV7-2 with TRBJ1-5; a weak D match, TRBD1 (5 bases). V lost 6 bases and J lost 4, with 13 bases in between. Per the germline V gene, CDR1 is SGHTA and CDR2 is FQGNSA. The CDR3 totals 14 residues. The DNA of the CDR3 is TGTGCCAGCAGTAACGGGGACGGGAATCAGCCCCAGCATTTT. This sequence encodes CASSNGDGNQPQHF.

This clonotype was recorded at least ten times. This chain connects TRBV5-1 to TRBJ2-6, with 8 nucleotides matching TRBD1. The V segment lost 2 bases and the J segment 2 bases; nucleotides outside the gene matches: 9. CDR1 SGHRS and CDR2 YFSETQ come from the germline V gene. The CDR3 length is 18 residues. CDR3 in DNA: TGCGCCAGCAGCTTAAACAGGGGGACGGGGACTGGGGCCAACGTCCTGACTTTC. Amino acids: CASSLNRGTGTGANVLTF.

The genes are TRBV7-9 and TRBJ1-3; D gene ambiguous. The CDR3 loop spans 17 amino acids. Germline-derived CDR1 and CDR2 are SEHNR and FQNEAQ (reference sequence). V gave up 5 bases and J gave up 9 bases, with 26 bases separating them. The CDR3 loop reads CASSSNDMVFWRCTIYF. The CDR3 region has the DNA TGTGCCAGCAGCAGCAACGATATGGTTTTCTGGCGATGCACCATATATTTT.

The chain couples TRBV15 to TRBJ1-6; D gene ambiguous. From germline, CDR1 is LNHNV and CDR2 YYDKDF (reference sequence). There are 15 residues in the CDR3. V dropped 5 bases and J dropped 18 bases, with 26 bases sitting between them. CDR3 DNA: TGTGCCACCAGCCCAAGGCCCGATTATACTTCACCGCACCACTTT. Protein sequence: CATSPRPDYTSPHHF.

Notes on this clonotype: One junction end does not reproduce the germline sequence, and a read error may be involved. V usage is TRBV5-1 and J usage is TRBJ2-5; a possible D gene is TRBD2 (5 bases). Germline loops: CDR1 SGHRS, CDR2 YFSETQ. The CDR3 contains 13 residues. CDR3: CASSSAGQVTQYF. The CDR3 region has the DNA TGCGCCAGCAGCTCGGCGGGCCAAGTGACCCAGTACTTC.

The chain links TRBV20-1 to TRBJ1-2; no reliable D call. Germline CDR1 is DFQATT and CDR2 is SNEGSKA (reference sequence). V was trimmed by 3 bases and J by 6 bases, leaving 11 bases between them. The CDR3 is made up of 12 amino acids. The CDR3 coding sequence is TGCAGTGCTAGTCTTGAGAACCATGGCTACACCTTC. Amino acids: CSASLENHGYTF.

As regards this clonotype: In this CDR3 the conserved last residue, phenylalanine or tryptophan, is missing, so a read error is likely. It is unclear where the CDR3 begins or ends on the DNA, so no DNA is shown, and the CDR3 is as TCRdb lists it. The rearrangement links TRBV7-3 to TRBJ1-2; no DNA check was done on the table's D call, TRBD1. The germline V gene has CDR1 SGHTA and CDR2 FQGTGA. Counting both end residues, the CDR3 totals 13 amino acids. CDR3 amino acids: CASSLNRGYGNTY.

With respect to this clonotype: Lacking the conserved final phenylalanine or tryptophan, this CDR3 likely reflects a read error. Because the CDR3's place on the DNA is in doubt, the DNA is left out and the CDR3 is given as listed by TCRdb. The rearrangement links TRBV7-4 to TRBJ1-2; the DNA was not used to check the table's D call, TRBD1. The CDR3 is made up of 13 amino acids, end residues included. Germline V gene sequence: CDR1 SGHVT, CDR2 SQSDAQ. This chain's CDR3 is CASSIQGEAGNSL.

Concerning this clonotype: An end of the junction does not agree with germline; a read error may underlie this. CDR3: CATSSKVNTDEAFF. Here the CDR3 DNA reads TGTGCCACCAGCAGCAAAGTGAACACTGACGAAGCTTTCTTT. J is TRBJ1-1 and V is TRBV11-2, with no clear D. The length of the CDR3 is 14 residues. Germline V lookup: CDR1 SGHAT, CDR2 FQNNGV.

Only a few counts were recorded for this clonotype. The chain couples TRBV5-1 to TRBJ1-6; perhaps TRBD1 as D (6 bases). Germline V gives CDR1 SGHRS, CDR2 YFSETQ. Trimming shortened V by 4 bases and J by 10 bases, and 15 bases separated the two germline ends. CDR3 size: 14 residues. Written as DNA, the CDR3 is TGCGCCAGCAGCATCGGGACAAAGGACTCACCCCTCCACTTT. Translated: CASSIGTKDSPLHF.

The rearrangement joins TRBV7-3 to TRBJ2-7, with D maybe TRBD2 (6 bases). The CDR3 contains 17 residues. The germline V gene encodes CDR1 SGHTA and CDR2 FQGTGA. V shed 5 bases and J shed 2 bases, with 22 bases lying between them. CDR3 bases: TGTGCCAGCAGCGCGGGAAGTTTGGGAGGCTACACCTACGAGCAGTACTTC. Amino acids: CASSAGSLGGYTYEQYF.